These T cell receptor beta chains were read from a single sample in a study of human T cells and chemical hapten exposure. TCRdb re-derived calls from the RACE reads in MiXCR, one entry per CDR3 protein. The sample includes roughly 180,000 distinct CDR3 sequences, 20% to 25% seen only once; the top ten take over 6.5%. The sample was whole blood, taken in connection with sensitization to the hapten diphenylcyclopropenone (DPC). These receptors all stem from a woman aged 45 to 65 with alopecia areata. Some clones in this sample may be carry-over from other donors' samples. Each CDR3 is given with its conserved first and last residue. A D gene is named only where the DNA matches it firmly. Where a row states a size, it is once, few, many or the class of an expanded clone; other rows omit it.

TRBV11-2	TRBJ2-1	-	-	CASSLDASLYNEQFF	TGTGCCAGCAGCTTAGACGCATCTCTCTACAATGAGCAGTTCTTC
TRBV20-1	TRBJ1-6	-	few	CSARDSRNNSPLHF	TGCAGTGCTAGAGATTCACGGAATAATTCACCCCTCCACTTT
TRBV4-1	TRBJ1-5	-	few	CASSQWYGSNQPQHF	TGCGCCAGCAGCCAATGGTACGGTTCCAATCAGCCCCAGCATTTT
TRBV20-1	TRBJ1-1	TRBD1	-	CSASRSTGLTEAFF	TGCAGTGCTAGTCGATCGACAGGGCTAACTGAAGCTTTCTTT
TRBV20-1	TRBJ2-6	-	-	CSAATGPGANVLTF	TGCAGTGCTGCCACAGGGCCTGGGGCCAACGTCCTGACTTTC
TRBV18	TRBJ2-7	-	-	CASSPGHLYEQYF	TGTGCCAGCTCTCCGGGACACCTATACGAGCAGTACTTC
TRBV21-1	TRBJ2-4	-	once	CASSKAPKNIQYF	TGTGCCAGCAGCAAAGCCCCCAAAAACATTCAGTACTTC
TRBV3-1	TRBJ1-1	-	-	CASSHQDRNTEAFF	TGTGCCAGCAGCCACCAGGACAGGAACACTGAAGCTTTCTTT
TRBV5-1	TRBJ2-1	TRBD2	few	CASSSRLAGANEQFF	TGCGCCAGCAGCTCGCGGCTAGCGGGAGCCAATGAGCAGTTCTTC
TRBV20-1	TRBJ2-5	-	few	CSARPGEGIETQYF	TGCAGTGCTAGACCCGGCGAGGGAATCGAGACCCAGTACTTC
TRBV6-1	TRBJ2-1	-	few	CATGGSSYNEQFF	TGTGCCACCGGCGGGTCCTCCTACAATGAGCAGTTCTTC
TRBV5-1	TRBJ1-5	TRBD1	-	CASRQGSNQPQHF	TGCGCCAGTCGACAGGGTTCCAATCAGCCCCAGCATTTT
TRBV24-1	TRBJ2-2	-	-	CATSETTGAHTGELFF	TGTGCCACCAGTGAAACCACGGGGGCTCACACCGGGGAGCTGTTTTTT
TRBV11-2	TRBJ2-3	-	few	CASSLNWRDTQYF	TGTGCCAGCAGCTTAAATTGGAGGGATACGCAGTATTTT
TRBV7-9	TRBJ2-7	-	few	CASSRSDEQYF	TGTGCCAGCAGTCGTTCGGACGAGCAGTACTTC